This is a list of T cell receptor beta chains from one sample in a study of blood T cell repertoires in COVID-19. Assay used: immunoSEQ multiplex PCR; TCRdb lists only in-frame clones, some missing. The sample contains 390,000 or so clones, more than 75% of which appear only once. The sample consisted of peripheral blood. These receptors came from a young woman with COVID-19, enrolled during active disease. The conserved cysteine and the conserved F or W are not part of the CDR3 here.

v_gene,j_gene,CDR3aa
TRBV5-1,TRBJ1-4,ASSLVGGEKLF
TRBV2,TRBJ2-3,ASRRDIRDTQY
TRBV5-4,TRBJ2-7,ASSLVAGQGLVEQY
TRBV27,TRBJ1-5,ASSLRGHNQPQH
TRBV5-1,TRBJ2-7,ASSSTPSRASYEQY
TRBV29-1,TRBJ1-2,SARGNRGYT
TRBV9,TRBJ2-2,ASSPQRANTGELF
TRBV2,TRBJ1-5,ASSSQGTIGPQH
TRBV10-3,TRBJ2-7,AIRPDRTDEQY
TRBV27,TRBJ2-3,ASSLRATTDTQY
TRBV6-1,TRBJ2-1,ARRDGGSGGPFDGAEQF
TRBV5-4,TRBJ2-1,ASSFDWNREQF
TRBV12-3/TRBV12-4,TRBJ2-2,ASSLRGGGELF
TRBV6-1,TRBJ2-7,ASSEQGNEQY
TRBV4-2,TRBJ2-3,ASSRGLAGGSTDTQY
TRBV4-2,TRBJ2-3,ASSQAEAPSTDTQY
TRBV28,TRBJ2-7,ASSSSYEQY
TRBV9,TRBJ1-5,ASSAQDSYQPQH